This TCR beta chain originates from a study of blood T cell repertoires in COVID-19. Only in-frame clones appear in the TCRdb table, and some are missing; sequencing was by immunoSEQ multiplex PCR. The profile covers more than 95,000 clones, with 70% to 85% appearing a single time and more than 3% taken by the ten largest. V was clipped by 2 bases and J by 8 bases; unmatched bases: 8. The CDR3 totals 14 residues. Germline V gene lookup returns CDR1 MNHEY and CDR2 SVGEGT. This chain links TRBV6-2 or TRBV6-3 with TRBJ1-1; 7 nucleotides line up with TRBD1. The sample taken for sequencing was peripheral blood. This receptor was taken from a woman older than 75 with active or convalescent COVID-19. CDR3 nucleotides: TGTGCCAGCAGTTACCCGACAGGGAAGAGAGAAGCTTTCTTT. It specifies CASSYPTGKREAFF.